The 15 T cell receptor beta chains presented below share a single source sample, sequenced in a study of T cell changes during pregnancy in multiple sclerosis. Assay: immunoSEQ multiplex PCR; the TCRdb copy retains only in-frame clones and omits some. The sample holds roughly 100,000 clones, more than 85% seen once. The input for sequencing was peripheral blood, taken in the second trimester of pregnancy. These receptors all come from a female donor with multiple sclerosis, enrolled in a pregnancy study.

The rearrangement links TRBV7-6 to TRBJ2-7; D not resolved. The CDR3 runs to 13 residues. Germline CDR1 reads SGHVS; CDR2 reads FNYEAQ. Trimming took 0 bases from V and 2 from J, leaving 5 bases between them. This CDR3 reads CASSLAATYEQYF. The DNA of the CDR3 is TGTGCCAGCAGCTTAGCAGCGACCTACGAGCAGTACTTC.

V and J are TRBV29-1 and TRBJ1-1; 9 bases are shared with TRBD1. Germline V gene data show CDR1 as SQVTM and CDR2 as ANQGSEA. The CDR3 runs 14 residues. J gave up 3 bases and V 7 bases, and 9 bases lay outside the gene matches. The CDR3 region is CSAGTGWGYTEAFF. Here the CDR3 DNA reads TGCAGCGCCGGGACAGGGTGGGGGTACACTGAAGCTTTCTTT.

This clone was seen a single time. The rearrangement joins TRBV2 to TRBJ2-3, with TRBD1 as a possible D gene (6 bases). The V end lost 6 bases, the J end lost 9 bases, and 13 bases lay between the germline ends. The germline gives CDR1 SNHLY, CDR2 FYNNEI. The length of the CDR3 is 12 residues. CDR3 sequence (DNA): TGTGCCAGCAGGCAACAGGGAAGCACGCAGTATTTT. This codes for CASRQQGSTQYF. Complete variable domain (other parts from reference TRBV2 and TRBJ2-3): EPEVTQTPSHQVTQMGQEVILRCVPISNHLYFYWYRQILGQKVEFLVSFYNNEISEKSEIFDDQFSVERPDGSNFTLKIRSTKLEDSAMYFCASRQQGSTQYFGPGTRLTVL.

The chain uses TRBV9 and TRBJ2-1; maybe TRBD2 (5 bases). This CDR3 region has 13 residues. Trimming took off 3 bases at V and 7 bases at J, with 11 bases between the two ends. Germline CDR1 reads SGDLS; CDR2 reads YYNGEE. In nucleotides, the CDR3 is TGTGCCAGCAGCGCCCGGGCGGGTAATGAGCAGTTCTTC. Protein sequence: CASSARAGNEQFF.

The rearrangement uses TRBV30 and TRBJ1-5; D unresolved. Germline CDR1 is GTSNPN and CDR2 is SVGIG (reference sequence). The V end was cut by 0 bases, the J end by 1 base, with 10 bases between. This CDR3 contains 15 residues. The CDR3 region has the DNA TGTGCCTGGAGTGTGGACGGCGGGAGCAATCAGCCCCAGCATTTT. It is translated as CAWSVDGGSNQPQHF.

This chain links TRBV7-6 with TRBJ2-7; TRBD2 matches at 8 bases. CDR1 is SGHVS and CDR2 is FNYEAQ in the germline V gene. The CDR3 runs 16 residues. V was clipped by 2 bases and J by 0 bases; unmatched bases: 6. DNA for the CDR3: TGTGCCAGCAGCTTACCAGGGAGCGGGAGCTCCTACGAGCAGTACTTC. Its protein product is CASSLPGSGSSYEQYF.

CDR3 sequence: CATSRDAGPSGYTF. DNA for the CDR3: TGTGCCACCAGCAGAGACGCGGGGCCCTCGGGCTACACCTTC. This chain links TRBV15 with TRBJ1-2; a possible D gene is TRBD1 (5 bases). Trimming removed 0 bases from V and 8 bases from J, with 13 bases in between. Looked up from germline, CDR1 is LNHNV and CDR2 is YYDKDF (reference sequence). This CDR3 is built from 14 residues.

The chain has TRBV5-1 and TRBJ1-2, with a possible D match to TRBD1 (6 bases). The V gene's germline CDR1 is SGHRS and CDR2 YFSETQ. The CDR3 runs to 16 residues. Trimming removed 0 bases from V and 2 bases from J, with 14 bases in between. Here the CDR3 reads CASSLVPQGKNYGYTF. The CDR3 DNA reads TGCGCCAGCAGCTTGGTCCCCCAGGGGAAGAACTATGGCTACACCTTC.

The chain carries TRBV28 and TRBJ2-1, with TRBD2 matching over 8 bases. Germline V gene data show CDR1 as MDHEN and CDR2 as SYDVKM. The CDR3 is made up of 15 amino acids. The ends lost 7 bases at V and 4 bases at J; junction bases unmatched: 9. The CDR3: CASTRGGWGYNEQFF. The CDR3 region has the DNA TGTGCCAGCACCCGGGGGGGGTGGGGGTACAATGAGCAGTTCTTC. The variable domain in full, completed from reference TRBV28 and TRBJ2-1, reads DVKVTQSSRYLVKRTGEKVFLECVQDMDHENMFWYRQDPGLGLRLIYFSYDVKMKEKGDIPEGYSVSREKKERFSLILESASTNQTSMYLCASTRGGWGYNEQFFGPGTRLTVL.

This clone was observed once. The CDR3 sequence is CASSPAGRGPLRNEQFF. The CDR3 DNA follows: TGCGCCAGCAGCCCCGCTGGGAGGGGCCCACTCAGGAATGAGCAGTTCTTC. The chain is built from TRBV5-1 and TRBJ2-1; 7 bases match TRBD2. This CDR3 is 17 amino acids long. V lost 4 bases to trimming and J lost 7 bases; unmatched junction nucleotides: 17. Germline V gene lookup returns CDR1 SGHRS and CDR2 YFSETQ.

V is TRBV27 and J is TRBJ2-1; 7 nucleotides line up with TRBD2. Germline V gene sequence: CDR1 MNHEY, CDR2 SMNVEV (reference sequence). There are 18 residues in the CDR3. V lost 4 bases to trimming and J lost 5 bases; unmatched junction nucleotides: 17. CDR3 nucleotide sequence: TGTGCCAGCAGTTATACCCAGTGGGGGGGATTGGTTCACAATGAGCAGTTCTTC. It translates to CASSYTQWGGLVHNEQFF.

The gene calls are TRBV5-4 and TRBJ2-1; 7 bases agree with TRBD2. V lost 0 bases and J lost 5; bases outside the gene matches: 8. CDR1 and CDR2 (germline): SGHNT, YYREEE (reference sequence). The CDR3 length is 16 residues. CDR3 in amino acids: CASSLAAASGNNEQFF. As DNA, the CDR3 is TGTGCCAGCAGCTTGGCGGCGGCTAGCGGAAACAATGAGCAGTTCTTC.

The gene calls are TRBV13 and TRBJ2-1, with 16 bases aligning to TRBD2. This CDR3 comprises 14 residues. Germline lookup yields CDR1 PRHDT and CDR2 FYEKMQ (reference sequence). The V gene end was trimmed by 5 bases and the J gene end by 14 bases; junction bases not matched to a gene: 6. CDR3 protein: CASSPGLAGGAEFF. Written as DNA, the CDR3 is TGTGCCAGCAGCCCGGGACTAGCGGGGGGGGCGGAGTTCTTC.

The rearrangement links TRBV6-5 to TRBJ2-3, with 8 bases that match TRBD1. The ends lost 6 bases at V and 9 bases at J; junction bases unmatched: 14. This CDR3 is 15 amino acids long. Germline assignment: CDR1 MNHEY and CDR2 SVGAGI. This chain's CDR3 is CASRLGTGQGYTQYF. CDR3 DNA sequence: TGTGCCAGCAGACTCGGGACCGGACAGGGATACACGCAGTATTTT.

The chain joins TRBV28 to TRBJ2-5; possibly TRBD1 for D (5 bases). Germline-derived CDR1 and CDR2 are MDHEN and SYDVKM. V dropped 5 bases and J dropped 2 bases, with 15 bases sitting between them. The CDR3 extends over 15 amino acids. CDR3 protein: CASSPPRSGQETQYF. The CDR3 DNA is TGTGCCAGCAGTCCCCCGAGGTCAGGGCAAGAGACCCAGTACTTC.